This paragraph reports one TCR beta chain. Antigen: not known. Each TCR beta library was made by quantitative 5'-RACE that incorporated molecular barcodes. TCRdb processed the 5' RACE reads anew with MiXCR; each CDR3 protein has one entry. The table shows some 140,000 distinct CDR3 sequences, with 6.5% to 8.5% occurring only once. CDR3 length equals 13 residues. V lost 3 bases to trimming and J lost 7 bases, with 13 bases between them. CDR1 is DFQATT, CDR2 SNEGSKA, per germline (reference sequence). This specimen comes from a study of CD8 T cells in ankylosing spondylitis. The study's findings and limits: Characteristic, it appeared, of ankylosing spondylitis blood was a TCR beta motif of several highly homologous variants.

The rearrangement uses TRBV20-1 and TRBJ1-5, with D hard to call. This TCR came from a male donor with ankylosing spondylitis. Sequencing used synovial fluid, either unsorted or a sorted T cell fraction (not recorded which). CDR3 nucleotides: TGCAGTGCTAGCCCCCAGTTCGGGCAGCCCCAGCATTTT. This gives the protein CSASPQFGQPQHF.